This is a list of T cell receptor beta chains from one sample in a study of cytomegalovirus exposure and HLA in healthy donors. The repertoire was sequenced with immunoSEQ multiplex PCR; TCRdb's copy has only in-frame clones and lacks some. The sample has around 110,000 clones; about 80% are singletons. Sequencing input: PBMCs. The source is a man aged 25-40 years in good health and CMV-seropositive. Both conserved end residues are part of each CDR3. A D gene is named only where the DNA matches it firmly. Size is omitted from some rows. Given values are once, few, many or a class for expanded clones.

v_call: TRBV28
d_call: -
cdr3_length: 12
j_call: TRBJ2-2
clone_size: -
cdr3_nt: TGTGCCAGCAGTTTTGTATCCGGGGAGCTGTTTTTT
cdr3_aa: CASSFVSGELFF

v_call: TRBV7-9
d_call: -
cdr3_length: 14
j_call: TRBJ1-1
clone_size: -
cdr3_nt: TGTGCCAGCAGCTCGGGACACCTTAACACTGAAGCTTTCTTT
cdr3_aa: CASSSGHLNTEAFF

v_call: TRBV4-3
d_call: TRBD1
cdr3_length: 16
j_call: TRBJ2-4
clone_size: -
cdr3_nt: TGCGCCAGCAGCCACCTCCGGGGTCGGACAGGGCAGAGTCAGTACTTC
cdr3_aa: CASSHLRGRTGQSQYF

v_call: TRBV5-5
d_call: TRBD1
cdr3_length: 16
j_call: TRBJ1-3
clone_size: -
cdr3_nt: TGTGCCAGCAGCTTGGGACAGGGGGCGGCTGGAAACACCATATATTTT
cdr3_aa: CASSLGQGAAGNTIYF

v_call: TRBV9
d_call: TRBD2
cdr3_length: 16
j_call: TRBJ2-2
clone_size: -
cdr3_nt: TGTGCCAGCAGTCCTTTGACTAGCGGGGGAGGCGGGGAGCTGTTTTTT
cdr3_aa: CASSPLTSGGGGELFF

v_call: TRBV5-6
d_call: -
cdr3_length: 14
j_call: TRBJ1-5
clone_size: -
cdr3_nt: TGTGCCAGCAGCTTGTACAGGTCGGATCAGCCCCAGCATTTT
cdr3_aa: CASSLYRSDQPQHF

v_call: TRBV7-9
d_call: TRBD1
cdr3_length: 16
j_call: TRBJ1-4
clone_size: -
cdr3_nt: TGTGCCAGCAGCTTGCAGGGGGCGCGTACTAATGAAAAACTGTTTTTT
cdr3_aa: CASSLQGARTNEKLFF

v_call: TRBV29-1
d_call: -
cdr3_length: 13
j_call: TRBJ1-1
clone_size: once
cdr3_nt: TGCAGCGTTGAACGACAGGCGAACACTGAAGCTTTCTTT
cdr3_aa: CSVERQANTEAFF

v_call: TRBV9
d_call: TRBD2
cdr3_length: 18
j_call: TRBJ2-7
clone_size: -
cdr3_nt: TGTGCCAGCAGCGTACAGCCGGGACTAGCGGGAGGGCCTAACGAGCAGTACTTC
cdr3_aa: CASSVQPGLAGGPNEQYF

v_call: TRBV11-2
d_call: -
cdr3_length: 15
j_call: TRBJ2-5
clone_size: -
cdr3_nt: TGTGCCAGCAGCTTCGATTTTGCGGGAATTCAGCCCCAGTACTTC
cdr3_aa: CASSFDFAGIQPQYF

v_call: TRBV5-4
d_call: -
cdr3_length: 13
j_call: TRBJ1-2
clone_size: -
cdr3_nt: TGTGCCAGCAGCTTGGCCTTTGACTATGGCTACACCTTC
cdr3_aa: CASSLAFDYGYTF

v_call: TRBV4-3
d_call: -
cdr3_length: 15
j_call: TRBJ1-2
clone_size: once
cdr3_nt: TGCGCCAGCAGCCCTGGCGGCACCACTAACTATGGCTACACCTTC
cdr3_aa: CASSPGGTTNYGYTF

v_call: TRBV5-1
d_call: TRBD2
cdr3_length: 16
j_call: TRBJ2-5
clone_size: -
cdr3_nt: TGCGCCAGCAGCTTAATACTAGCGGGGACCGGGGAGACCCAGTACTTC
cdr3_aa: CASSLILAGTGETQYF

v_call: TRBV7-9
d_call: TRBD1
cdr3_length: 18
j_call: TRBJ2-2
clone_size: -
cdr3_nt: TGTGCCAGCAGCTGGGGACAGGGGGTTGTGATGAACACCGGGGAGCTGTTTTTT
cdr3_aa: CASSWGQGVVMNTGELFF

v_call: TRBV28
d_call: TRBD1
cdr3_length: 15
j_call: TRBJ2-3
clone_size: -
cdr3_nt: TGTGCCAGCAGCTTACCCAGGACAGGGGGAGATACGCAGTATTTT
cdr3_aa: CASSLPRTGGDTQYF

v_call: TRBV7-2
d_call: TRBD1
cdr3_length: 14
j_call: TRBJ1-1
clone_size: -
cdr3_nt: TGTGCCAGCAGCCTATACAGGGGGAACATTGAAGCTTTCTTT
cdr3_aa: CASSLYRGNIEAFF

v_call: TRBV5-1
d_call: -
cdr3_length: 13
j_call: TRBJ1-1
clone_size: -
cdr3_nt: TGCGCCAGCAGTAACCAGGGGAGCACTGAAGCTTTCTTT
cdr3_aa: CASSNQGSTEAFF

v_call: TRBV7-9
d_call: -
cdr3_length: 11
j_call: TRBJ2-7
clone_size: few
cdr3_nt: TGTGCCAGCAGCTCCTTTGACGAGCAGTACTTC
cdr3_aa: CASSSFDEQYF

v_call: TRBV6-5
d_call: -
cdr3_length: 16
j_call: TRBJ2-6
clone_size: once
cdr3_nt: TGTGCCAGCAGTTACTCTACCGGGTCTGGGGCCAACGGCCTGACTTTC
cdr3_aa: CASSYSTGSGANGLTF

v_call: TRBV28
d_call: TRBD2
cdr3_length: 17
j_call: TRBJ2-1
clone_size: -
cdr3_nt: TGTGCCAGCAGTTCCGTGCCCGGGACTAGCGGTAACAATGAGCAGTTCTTC
cdr3_aa: CASSSVPGTSGNNEQFF

v_call: TRBV27
d_call: -
cdr3_length: 14
j_call: TRBJ1-1
clone_size: -
cdr3_nt: TGTGCCAGCAGTTTAAGTGGACGGAGGGCTGAAGCTTTCTTT
cdr3_aa: CASSLSGRRAEAFF

v_call: TRBV2
d_call: TRBD1
cdr3_length: 13
j_call: TRBJ1-2
clone_size: -
cdr3_nt: TGTGCCAGCAGAGACAGGGGGCCCTATGGCTACACCTTC
cdr3_aa: CASRDRGPYGYTF

v_call: TRBV7-2
d_call: TRBD2
cdr3_length: 13
j_call: TRBJ2-7
clone_size: -
cdr3_nt: TGTGCCAGCGGAAAAGCGGGGGGCTCCGAGCAGTACTTC
cdr3_aa: CASGKAGGSEQYF

v_call: TRBV25-1
d_call: TRBD1
cdr3_length: 15
j_call: TRBJ1-1
clone_size: -
cdr3_nt: TGTGCCAGCAGTGATCCTAAACAGGGGGACACTGAAGCTTTCTTT
cdr3_aa: CASSDPKQGDTEAFF

v_call: TRBV5-1
d_call: TRBD1
cdr3_length: 15
j_call: TRBJ1-5
clone_size: -
cdr3_nt: TGCGCCAGCAGCAACCGGGGGACAGGGTATCAGCCCCAGCATTTT
cdr3_aa: CASSNRGTGYQPQHF

v_call: TRBV11-2
d_call: -
cdr3_length: 12
j_call: TRBJ2-1
clone_size: -
cdr3_nt: TGTGCCAGCAGCTCCCCCCGAGGTGAGCAGTTCTTC
cdr3_aa: CASSSPRGEQFF

v_call: TRBV28
d_call: -
cdr3_length: 13
j_call: TRBJ2-7
clone_size: -
cdr3_nt: TGTGCCAGCAGTTCAGGGTCCTCCTACGAGCAGTACTTC
cdr3_aa: CASSSGSSYEQYF

v_call: TRBV2
d_call: -
cdr3_length: 14
j_call: TRBJ2-7
clone_size: -
cdr3_nt: TGTGCCAGCAGCACCAGGGGATTGTTTAACGAGCAGTACTTC
cdr3_aa: CASSTRGLFNEQYF

v_call: TRBV28
d_call: TRBD1
cdr3_length: 13
j_call: TRBJ2-5
clone_size: -
cdr3_nt: TGTGCCAGCAGTTTGACAGGGGAAGAGACCCAGTACTTC
cdr3_aa: CASSLTGEETQYF

v_call: TRBV7-8
d_call: TRBD2
cdr3_length: 16
j_call: TRBJ2-1
clone_size: -
cdr3_nt: TGTGCCAGCAGCATACTAGCGGGGGGCCCAAGGAATGAGCAGTTCTTC
cdr3_aa: CASSILAGGPRNEQFF

v_call: TRBV27
d_call: TRBD1
cdr3_length: 17
j_call: TRBJ2-6
clone_size: few
cdr3_nt: TGTGCCAGCAGTCCAAGGACAGGGGTCTCTGGGGCCAACGTCCTGACTTTC
cdr3_aa: CASSPRTGVSGANVLTF

v_call: TRBV14
d_call: TRBD2
cdr3_length: 14
j_call: TRBJ2-1
clone_size: -
cdr3_nt: TGTGCCAGCAGTGGGGGAGGGCTTTACAATGAGCAGTTCTTC
cdr3_aa: CASSGGGLYNEQFF

v_call: TRBV27
d_call: -
cdr3_length: 12
j_call: TRBJ2-3
clone_size: -
cdr3_nt: TGTGCCAGCAGTACTTCTGGAGATACGCAGTATTTT
cdr3_aa: CASSTSGDTQYF

v_call: TRBV30
d_call: TRBD2
cdr3_length: 19
j_call: TRBJ2-3
clone_size: -
cdr3_nt: TGTGCCTGGCACCATGGACTAGCGGGATGGGGGACACACACAGATACGCAGTATTTT
cdr3_aa: CAWHHGLAGWGTHTDTQYF

v_call: TRBV11-3
d_call: -
cdr3_length: 15
j_call: TRBJ2-3
clone_size: -
cdr3_nt: TGTGCCAGCAGCTTAGACCGTGATGGCGCAGGTACGCAGTATTTT
cdr3_aa: CASSLDRDGAGTQYF

v_call: TRBV30
d_call: -
cdr3_length: 11
j_call: TRBJ1-1
clone_size: -
cdr3_nt: TGTGCCTGGAGTGTCGGGGGGCTAGCTTTCTTT
cdr3_aa: CAWSVGGLAFF

v_call: TRBV11-2
d_call: -
cdr3_length: 11
j_call: TRBJ1-2
clone_size: few
cdr3_nt: TGTGCCAGCAGCTTCCGCTATGGCTACACCTTC
cdr3_aa: CASSFRYGYTF